The 3 T cell receptor beta chains presented below share a single source sample, sequenced in a study of T cell changes during pregnancy in multiple sclerosis. This table comes from immunoSEQ multiplex PCR, and its TCRdb copy is limited to in-frame clones, with some not included. The sample records 70,000 to 100,000 clones, roughly 90% being singletons. This sample comprised peripheral blood, obtained in the first trimester of pregnancy. The origin of the receptors is a female donor with multiple sclerosis, enrolled in a pregnancy study.

A remark on this clone: Other DNA sequences within the sample encode an identical CDR3. The V gene is TRBV27, the J gene TRBJ2-7, with D unresolved. V lost 3 bases, J lost 1 base, and 7 bases lay in between. This CDR3 spans 13 amino acids. Germline V gives CDR1 MNHEY, CDR2 SMNVEV (reference sequence). The CDR3 reads CASSFSSSYEQYF. As DNA, the CDR3 is TGTGCCAGCAGTTTTTCCAGTTCCTACGAGCAGTACTTC.

This chain connects TRBV6-1 to TRBJ1-1, with TRBD1 identical over 8 bases. The CDR3 has 12 amino acids. Germline values: CDR1 MNHNS, CDR2 SASEGT. The CDR3 nucleotides are TGTGAATGTAGGGACAGGTCTACTGAAGCTTTCTTT. Its translation is CECRDRSTEAFF.

The rearrangement uses TRBV5-1 and TRBJ1-2, with TRBD1 identical over 8 bases. Germline V gene lookup returns CDR1 SGHRS and CDR2 YFSETQ. The J segment lost 6 bases and the V segment lost 3 bases, leaving 4 bases of the junction unmatched. The CDR3 length is 13 residues. The CDR3 DNA reads TGCGCCAGCAGCTCCGTACAGGGGGATGGCTACACCTTC. Translated: CASSSVQGDGYTF. The whole variable domain, filled in from reference TRBV5-1 and TRBJ1-2, reads KAGVTQTPRYLIKTRGQQVTLSCSPISGHRSVSWYQQTPGQGLQFLFEYFSETQRNKGNFPGRFSGRQFSNSRSEMNVSTLELGDSALYLCASSSVQGDGYTFGSGTRLTVV.